A single sample gave rise to the 19 T cell receptor beta chains below, sequenced in a study of Ad26.COV2.S vaccination and SARS-CoV-2 variants. The treatment here: 15 to 20 received Ad26.COV2.S at low or high dose, single or two shots; a few received placebo; per-sample allocation not given. Material that was analyzed had been drawn on day 63 after the first vaccine or placebo injection. Generated by immunoSEQ multiplex PCR, the TCRdb table keeps only in-frame clones and is missing some. The repertoire holds hundreds of thousands of clones, with approximately 90% as singletons. The material sequenced was peripheral blood, taken in a trial of Ad26.COV2.S vaccine versus placebo. The receptors come from a person between 18 and 65 years old who received the Ad26.COV2.S COVID-19 vaccine or a placebo.

This chain connects TRBV14 to TRBJ2-1, with 9 nucleotides matching TRBD2. Trimming removed 5 bases from V and 8 bases from J; junction bases left unmatched: 13. This CDR3 is built from 16 residues. Germline V lookup: CDR1 SGHDN, CDR2 FVKESK. As DNA, the CDR3 is TGTGCCAGCAGCTCCCCAAAGCAGCGGGGGGTGGATGAGCAGTTCTTC. This encodes CASSSPKQRGVDEQFF.

The V gene is TRBV28, the J gene TRBJ1-1; D uncertain. Germline-derived CDR1 and CDR2 are MDHEN and SYDVKM. V was trimmed by 4 bases and J by 7 bases, leaving 10 bases between them. The CDR3 consists of 12 residues. The CDR3 bases are TGTGCCAGCAGTTCGTTACCGAGTGAAGCTTTCTTT. Protein: CASSSLPSEAFF.

The CDR3 protein is CASSPMLGTEAFF. CDR3 DNA sequence: TGTGCCAGCAGCCCGATGTTGGGGACTGAAGCTTTCTTT. The rearrangement uses TRBV9 and TRBJ1-1, with D hard to call. The germline V and J ends were trimmed by 4 bases and 5 bases, with 12 bases remaining between them. The germline CDR1 and CDR2 sequences are SGDLS and YYNGEE. The CDR3 spans 13 residues.

The V and J genes are TRBV6-2 or TRBV6-3 and TRBJ1-5; 9 nucleotides line up with TRBD1. Germline V gene lookup returns CDR1 MNHEY and CDR2 SVGEGT. Trimming cost V 3 bases and J 4 bases; bases outside gene matches: 4. The CDR3 contains 15 residues. The CDR3 DNA reads TGTGCCAGCAGTTATTACAGGGGGCTGAATCAGCCCCAGCATTTT. This encodes CASSYYRGLNQPQHF.

The chain couples TRBV5-6 to TRBJ2-7, with D unclear. Looked up from germline, CDR1 is SGHDT and CDR2 is YYEEEE. V lost 0 bases and J lost 2, with 6 bases in between. There are 13 residues in the CDR3. The CDR3 is CASSLVGPYEQYF. The CDR3 region has the DNA TGTGCCAGCAGCTTGGTAGGTCCCTACGAGCAGTACTTC. Supplemented by reference TRBV5-6 and TRBJ2-7, the full variable domain reads DAGVTQSPTHLIKTRGQQVTLRCSPKSGHDTVSWYQQALGQGPQFIFQYYEEEERQRGNFPDRFSGHQFPNYSSELNVNALLLGDSALYLCASSLVGPYEQYFGPGTRLTVT.

The chain carries TRBV19 and TRBJ1-1, with 7 bases aligning to TRBD1. The V gene's germline CDR1 is LNHDA and CDR2 SQIVND (reference sequence). This CDR3 is 15 amino acids long. J gave up 0 bases and V 5 bases, and 6 bases lay outside the gene matches. In DNA, the CDR3 is TGTGCCAGTAGTGTGGGGACAGCTATGAACACTGAAGCTTTCTTT. This sequence encodes CASSVGTAMNTEAFF.

The chain links TRBV10-3 to TRBJ2-7; D remains unclear. Germline CDR1 reads ENHRY; CDR2 reads SYGVKD. The CDR3 is 13 amino acids. V dropped 3 bases and J dropped 5 bases, with 11 bases sitting between them. CDR3 protein: CAISESQAHEQYF. DNA of the CDR3: TGTGCCATCAGTGAATCCCAGGCCCACGAGCAGTACTTC.

The rearrangement links TRBV7-9 to TRBJ1-1, with 7 bases fitting TRBD1. The germline V gene encodes CDR1 SEHNR and CDR2 FQNEAQ (reference sequence). V lost 3 bases and J lost 0; bases outside the gene matches: 1. This CDR3 has 14 amino acids. The CDR3 protein is CASSFTGVNTEAFF. The CDR3 nucleotides are TGTGCCAGCAGCTTCACAGGGGTGAACACTGAAGCTTTCTTT.

The V call is TRBV18, the J call TRBJ2-7, with D perhaps matching TRBD1 (6 bases). Germline CDR1 is KGHSH and CDR2 is LQKENI. This CDR3 is built from 13 residues. Trimming stripped 5 bases from V and 2 bases from J, with 10 bases between. The CDR3 nucleotides read TGTGCCAGCTCAAATGGACAGACCTACGAGCAGTACTTC. This translates into CASSNGQTYEQYF.

This clone was found a few times. The chain joins TRBV7-9 to TRBJ1-3, with TRBD1 matching 8 bases. V was clipped by 5 bases and J by 1 base; unmatched bases: 7. The length of the CDR3 is 16 residues. CDR1 is SEHNR and CDR2 is FQNEAQ in the germline V gene (reference sequence). CDR3: CASSTGTGDSGNTIYF. The CDR3 DNA is TGTGCCAGCAGCACCGGGACAGGAGATTCTGGAAACACCATATATTTT.

V and J are TRBV11-2 and TRBJ2-3; the D gene is possibly TRBD2 (7 bases). V was trimmed by 5 bases and J by 4 bases, leaving 19 bases between them. Germline CDR1 SGHAT, CDR2 FQNNGV. The CDR3 is 16 residues long. For the CDR3, the DNA is TGTGCCAGCAGCCTAGGGGGGGCCCTGAGGGCAGATACGCAGTATTTT. Translation: CASSLGGALRADTQYF.

V gene TRBV27 combines with J gene TRBJ2-7; D gene ambiguous. The germline V gene encodes CDR1 MNHEY and CDR2 SMNVEV (reference sequence). V was clipped by 5 bases and J by 8 bases, with 10 bases between them. This CDR3 is 11 amino acids long. This CDR3 reads CASSAGVKQYF. The CDR3 nucleotides are TGTGCCAGCAGTGCTGGGGTTAAGCAGTACTTC.

The CDR3 sequence is CASSAIPIGGSEQYF. Written as DNA, the CDR3 is TGTGCCAGCAGCGCCATCCCGATAGGGGGCAGCGAGCAGTACTTC. The chain couples TRBV9 to TRBJ2-7, with 7 bases lining up with TRBD1. CDR1 SGDLS and CDR2 YYNGEE come from the germline V gene. With V trimmed by 3 bases and J by 6 bases, 12 bases remained unmatched. CDR3 length: 15 residues.

The genes are TRBV24-1 and TRBJ1-2; D is ambiguous. This CDR3 is built from 13 residues. The ends were cut back, 4 bases at V and 7 bases at J, with 12 bases in the middle. Germline CDR1 reads KGHDR; CDR2 reads SFDVKD. The CDR3 DNA follows: TGTGCCACCAGTGACAAGACACCAAGTGGCTACACCTTC. It translates to CATSDKTPSGYTF.

This clone was seen a single time. The CDR3 sequence is CASSGLDPSGDQETQYF. In DNA, the CDR3 is TGTGCCAGCAGCGGACTAGACCCATCGGGGGACCAAGAGACCCAGTACTTC. V gene TRBV28 combines with J gene TRBJ2-5, with 7 bases aligning to TRBD2. The CDR3 consists of 17 residues. Germline lookup yields CDR1 MDHEN and CDR2 SYDVKM. V lost 6 bases and J lost 0; bases outside the gene matches: 13.

The V gene is TRBV2, the J gene TRBJ1-5, with D perhaps matching TRBD1 (6 bases). The germline CDR1 and CDR2 sequences are SNHLY and FYNNEI. CDR3 length equals 12 residues. Trimming pared 7 bases from V and 6 bases from J, leaving 10 bases between. The CDR3 DNA sequence: TGTGCCAGCAAGGGGGGGAGTCAGCCCCAGCATTTT. It codes for CASKGGSQPQHF.

V is TRBV28 and J is TRBJ1-2, with TRBD1 matching 8 bases. Trimming cost V 2 bases and J 10 bases; bases outside gene matches: 12. The CDR3 contains 15 residues. Germline CDR1 reads MDHEN; CDR2 reads SYDVKM. CDR3 residues: CASSLNLKTGEFYTF. The CDR3, as DNA: TGTGCCAGCAGTTTAAACCTTAAGACAGGGGAGTTCTACACCTTC.

V is TRBV4-2 and J is TRBJ2-5; 8 bases match TRBD2. Unmatched junction bases numbered 11, after V lost 3 bases and J lost 2 bases. CDR1 and CDR2 (germline): LGHNA, YNFKEQ. This CDR3 has 17 residues. CDR3 nucleotides: TGTGCCAGCAGCCACGCGATGCCGGCTAGCGGGCAAGAGACCCAGTACTTC. Encoded protein: CASSHAMPASGQETQYF.

This rearrangement joins TRBV19 to TRBJ2-1, with a weak D call TRBD1 (5 bases). The germline CDR1 and CDR2 sequences are LNHDA and SQIVND (reference sequence). Trimming pared 10 bases from V and 6 bases from J, leaving 13 bases between. The CDR3 extends over 12 amino acids. CDR3 sequence reads: CAIDVGVNEQFF. CDR3 in DNA: TGTGCCATTGATGTAGGGGTCAATGAGCAGTTCTTC. Full variable domain (outside the CDR3, taken from reference TRBV19 and TRBJ2-1): DGGITQSPKYLFRKEGQNVTLSCEQNLNHDAMYWYRQDPGQGLRLIYYSQIVNDFQKGDIAEGYSVSREKKESFPLTVTSAQKNPTAFYLCAIDVGVNEQFFGPGTRLTVL.